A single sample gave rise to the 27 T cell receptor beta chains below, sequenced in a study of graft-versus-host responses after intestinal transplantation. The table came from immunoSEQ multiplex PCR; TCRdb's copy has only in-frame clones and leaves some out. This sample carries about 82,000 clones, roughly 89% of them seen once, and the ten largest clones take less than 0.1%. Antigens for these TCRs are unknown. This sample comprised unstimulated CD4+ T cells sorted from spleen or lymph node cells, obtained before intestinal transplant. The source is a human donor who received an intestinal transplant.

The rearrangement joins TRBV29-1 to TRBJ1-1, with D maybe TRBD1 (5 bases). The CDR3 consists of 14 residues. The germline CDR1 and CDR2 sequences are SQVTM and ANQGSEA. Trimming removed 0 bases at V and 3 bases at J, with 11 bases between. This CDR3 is CSVEDRAGYTEAFF. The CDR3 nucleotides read TGCAGCGTTGAAGATCGAGCAGGGTACACTGAAGCTTTCTTT.

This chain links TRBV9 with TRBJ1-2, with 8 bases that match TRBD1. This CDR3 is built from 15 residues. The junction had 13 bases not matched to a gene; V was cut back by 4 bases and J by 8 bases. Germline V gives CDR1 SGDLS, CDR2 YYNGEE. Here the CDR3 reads CASSKQAQGGKGYTF. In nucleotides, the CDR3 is TGTGCCAGCAGCAAACAGGCACAGGGGGGTAAAGGCTACACCTTC.

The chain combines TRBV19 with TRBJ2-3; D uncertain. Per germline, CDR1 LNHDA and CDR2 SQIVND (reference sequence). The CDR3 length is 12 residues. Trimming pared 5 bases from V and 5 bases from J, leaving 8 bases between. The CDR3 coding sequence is TGTGCCAGTAGTTCAATCGGAGATACGCAGTATTTT. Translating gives CASSSIGDTQYF.

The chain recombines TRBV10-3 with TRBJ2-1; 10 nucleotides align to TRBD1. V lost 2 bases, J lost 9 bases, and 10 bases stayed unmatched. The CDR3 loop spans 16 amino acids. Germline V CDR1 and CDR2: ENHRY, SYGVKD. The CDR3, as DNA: TGTGCCATCAGTGAGACACGGGACAGGGGAAAAAGTGAGCAGTTCTTC. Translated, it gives CAISETRDRGKSEQFF.

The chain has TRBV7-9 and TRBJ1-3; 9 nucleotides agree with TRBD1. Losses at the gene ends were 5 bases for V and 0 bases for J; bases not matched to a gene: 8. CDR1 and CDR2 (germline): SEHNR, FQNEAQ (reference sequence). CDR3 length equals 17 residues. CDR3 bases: TGTGCCAGCAGCCCGAGGACAGGGGTCAACTCTGGAAACACCATATATTTT. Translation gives CASSPRTGVNSGNTIYF. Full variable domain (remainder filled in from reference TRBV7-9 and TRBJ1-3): DTGVSQNPRHKITKRGQNVTFRCDPISEHNRLYWYRQTLGQGPEFLTYFQNEAQLEKSRLLSDRFSAERPKGSFSTLEIQRTEQGDSAMYLCASSPRTGVNSGNTIYFGEGSWLTVV.

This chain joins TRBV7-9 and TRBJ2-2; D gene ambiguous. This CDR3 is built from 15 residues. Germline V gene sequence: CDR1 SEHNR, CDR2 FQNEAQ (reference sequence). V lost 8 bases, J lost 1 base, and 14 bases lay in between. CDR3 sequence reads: CASRRQDLNTGELFF. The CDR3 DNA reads TGTGCCAGCCGCCGGCAGGATCTGAACACCGGGGAGCTGTTTTTT.

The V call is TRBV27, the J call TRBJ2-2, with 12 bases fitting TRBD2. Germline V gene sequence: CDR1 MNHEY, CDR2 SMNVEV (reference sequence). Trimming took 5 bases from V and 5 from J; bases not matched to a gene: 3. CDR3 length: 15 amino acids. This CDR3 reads CASSRTSGATGELFF. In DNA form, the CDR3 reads TGTGCCAGCAGTCGGACTAGCGGGGCGACCGGGGAGCTGTTTTTT.

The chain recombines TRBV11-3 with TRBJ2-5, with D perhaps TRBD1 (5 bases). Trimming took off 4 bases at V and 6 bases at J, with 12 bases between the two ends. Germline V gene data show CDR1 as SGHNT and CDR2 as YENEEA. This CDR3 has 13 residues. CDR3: CASSSQGGKTQYF. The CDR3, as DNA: TGTGCCAGCAGCTCGCAGGGTGGGAAGACCCAGTACTTC.

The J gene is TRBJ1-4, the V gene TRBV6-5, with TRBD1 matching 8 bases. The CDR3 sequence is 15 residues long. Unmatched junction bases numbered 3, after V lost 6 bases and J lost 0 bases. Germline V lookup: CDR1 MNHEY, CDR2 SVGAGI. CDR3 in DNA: TGTGCCAGCAGCATACAGGGGGCAACTAATGAAAAACTGTTTTTT. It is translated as CASSIQGATNEKLFF.

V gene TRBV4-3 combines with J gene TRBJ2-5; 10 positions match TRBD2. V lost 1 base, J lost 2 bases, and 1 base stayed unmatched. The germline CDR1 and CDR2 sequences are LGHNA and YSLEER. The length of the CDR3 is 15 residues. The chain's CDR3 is CASSQGTSGQETQYF. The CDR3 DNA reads TGCGCCAGCAGCCAAGGGACTAGCGGACAAGAGACCCAGTACTTC.

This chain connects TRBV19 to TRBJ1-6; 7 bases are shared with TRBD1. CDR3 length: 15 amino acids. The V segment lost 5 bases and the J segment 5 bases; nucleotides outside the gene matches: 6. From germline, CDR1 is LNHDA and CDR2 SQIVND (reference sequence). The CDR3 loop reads CASSYRTGNNSPLHF. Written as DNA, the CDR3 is TGTGCCAGTAGTTATCGGACAGGAAATAATTCACCCCTCCACTTT.

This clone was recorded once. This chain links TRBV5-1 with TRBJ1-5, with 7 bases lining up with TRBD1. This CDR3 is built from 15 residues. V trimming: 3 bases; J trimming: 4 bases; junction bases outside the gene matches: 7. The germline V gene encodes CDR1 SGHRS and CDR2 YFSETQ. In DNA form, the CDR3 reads TGCGCCAGCAGCTGGACAGGAGACCAGAATCAGCCCCAGCATTTT. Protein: CASSWTGDQNQPQHF.

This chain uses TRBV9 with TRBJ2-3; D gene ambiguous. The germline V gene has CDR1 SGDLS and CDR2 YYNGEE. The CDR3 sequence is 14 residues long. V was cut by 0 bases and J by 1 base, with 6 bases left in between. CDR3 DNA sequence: TGTGCCAGCAGCGTAGTTCCAGGCACAGATACGCAGTATTTT. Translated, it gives CASSVVPGTDTQYF.

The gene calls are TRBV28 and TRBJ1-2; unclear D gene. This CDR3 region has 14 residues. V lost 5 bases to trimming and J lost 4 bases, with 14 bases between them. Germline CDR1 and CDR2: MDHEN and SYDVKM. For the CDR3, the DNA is TGTGCCAGCAGTGTAAGTGGCCGCAGCTATGGCTACACCTTC. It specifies CASSVSGRSYGYTF.

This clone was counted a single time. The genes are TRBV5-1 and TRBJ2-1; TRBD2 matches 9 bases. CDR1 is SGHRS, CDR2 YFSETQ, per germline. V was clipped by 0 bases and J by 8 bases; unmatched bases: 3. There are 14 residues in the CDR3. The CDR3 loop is CASSLAAGGDEQFF. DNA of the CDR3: TGCGCCAGCAGCTTGGCGGCGGGGGGGGATGAGCAGTTCTTC.

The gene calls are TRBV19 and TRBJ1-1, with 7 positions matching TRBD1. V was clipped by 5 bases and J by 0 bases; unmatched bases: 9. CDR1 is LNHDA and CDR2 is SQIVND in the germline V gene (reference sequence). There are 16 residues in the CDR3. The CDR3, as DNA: TGTGCCAGTAGTGGGCTGACAGGGATTTTGAACACTGAAGCTTTCTTT. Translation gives CASSGLTGILNTEAFF.

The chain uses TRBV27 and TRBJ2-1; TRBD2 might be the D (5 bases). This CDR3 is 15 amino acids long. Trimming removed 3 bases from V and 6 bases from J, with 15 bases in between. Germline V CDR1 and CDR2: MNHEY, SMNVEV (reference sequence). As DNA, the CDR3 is TGTGCCAGCAGTTTCCTCGGACGAGGGAGCAATGAGCAGTTCTTC. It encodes CASSFLGRGSNEQFF.

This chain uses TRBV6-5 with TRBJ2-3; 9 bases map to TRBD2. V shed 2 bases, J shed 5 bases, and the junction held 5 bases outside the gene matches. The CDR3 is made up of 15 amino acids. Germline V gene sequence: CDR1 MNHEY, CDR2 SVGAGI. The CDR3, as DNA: TGTGCCAGCAGTTACGGCGGGGGGGTTGGAGATACGCAGTATTTT. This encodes CASSYGGGVGDTQYF.

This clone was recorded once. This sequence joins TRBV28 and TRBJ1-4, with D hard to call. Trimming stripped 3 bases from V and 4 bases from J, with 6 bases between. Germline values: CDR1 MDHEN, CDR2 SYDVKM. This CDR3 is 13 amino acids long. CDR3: CASSFSGNEKLFF. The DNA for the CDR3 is TGTGCCAGCAGTTTCTCCGGTAATGAAAAACTGTTTTTT.

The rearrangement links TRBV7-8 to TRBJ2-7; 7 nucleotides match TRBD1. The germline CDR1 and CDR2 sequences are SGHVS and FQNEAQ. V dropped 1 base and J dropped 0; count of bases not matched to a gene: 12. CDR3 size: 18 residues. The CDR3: CASSLGTGWAIASYEQYF. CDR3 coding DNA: TGTGCCAGCAGCTTAGGGACAGGTTGGGCCATCGCCTCCTACGAGCAGTACTTC.

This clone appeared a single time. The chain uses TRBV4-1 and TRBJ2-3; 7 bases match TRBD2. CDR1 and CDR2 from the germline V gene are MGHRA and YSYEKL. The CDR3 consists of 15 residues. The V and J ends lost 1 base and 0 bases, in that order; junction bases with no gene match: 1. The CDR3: CASSQAAGSTDTQYF. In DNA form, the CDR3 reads TGCGCCAGCAGCCAAGCAGCGGGGAGCACAGATACGCAGTATTTT.

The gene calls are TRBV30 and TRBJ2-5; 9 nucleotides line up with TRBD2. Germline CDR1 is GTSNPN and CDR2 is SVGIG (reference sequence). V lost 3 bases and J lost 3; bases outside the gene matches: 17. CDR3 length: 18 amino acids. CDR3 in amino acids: CAWRHPGVAGGREETQYF. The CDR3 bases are TGTGCCTGGAGGCACCCCGGAGTGGCGGGGGGGCGGGAAGAGACCCAGTACTTC. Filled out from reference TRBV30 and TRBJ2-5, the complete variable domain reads SQTIHQWPATLVQPVGSPLSLECTVEGTSNPNLYWYRQAAGRGLQLLFYSVGIGQISSEVPQNLSASRPQDRQFILSSKKLLLSDSGFYLCAWRHPGVAGGREETQYFGPGTRLLVL.

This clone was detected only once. Written as DNA, the CDR3 is TGTGCCAGTAGTAGCGGACATTCTAACTATGGCTACACCTTC. This sequence encodes CASSSGHSNYGYTF. V is TRBV19 and J is TRBJ1-2; D perhaps matches TRBD1 (5 bases). The CDR3 is 14 amino acids. Germline V gives CDR1 LNHDA, CDR2 SQIVND (reference sequence). The V gene lost 4 bases and the J gene lost 0 bases, with 9 bases spanning the gap.

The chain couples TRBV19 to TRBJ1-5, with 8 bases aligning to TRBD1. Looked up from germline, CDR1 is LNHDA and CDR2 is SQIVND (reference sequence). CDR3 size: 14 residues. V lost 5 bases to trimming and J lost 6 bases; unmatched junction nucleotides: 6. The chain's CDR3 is CASSLGQGSQPQHF. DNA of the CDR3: TGTGCCAGTAGTCTCGGACAGGGCTCTCAGCCCCAGCATTTT.

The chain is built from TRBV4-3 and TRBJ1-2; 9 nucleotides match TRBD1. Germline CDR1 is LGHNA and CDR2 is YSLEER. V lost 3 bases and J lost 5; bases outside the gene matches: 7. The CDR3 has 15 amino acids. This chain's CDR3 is CASSQEDRGKYGYTF. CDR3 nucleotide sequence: TGCGCCAGCAGCCAGGAGGACAGGGGAAAATATGGCTACACCTTC.

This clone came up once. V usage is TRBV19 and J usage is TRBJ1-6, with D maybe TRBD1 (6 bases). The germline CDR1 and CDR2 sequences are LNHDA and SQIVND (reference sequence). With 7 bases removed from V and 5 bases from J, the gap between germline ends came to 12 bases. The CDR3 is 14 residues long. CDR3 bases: TGTGCCAGTACTATGGGGGCGGATAATTCACCCCTCCACTTT. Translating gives CASTMGADNSPLHF.

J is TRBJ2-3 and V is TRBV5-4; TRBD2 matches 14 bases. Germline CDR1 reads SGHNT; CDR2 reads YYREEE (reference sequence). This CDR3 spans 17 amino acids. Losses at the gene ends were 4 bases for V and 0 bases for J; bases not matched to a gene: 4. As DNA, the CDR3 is TGTGCCAGCAGCGAAAGGACTAGCGGGGGGAGCACAGATACGCAGTATTTT. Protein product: CASSERTSGGSTDTQYF.